Following are 17 T cell receptor beta chains from one sample sequenced in a study of T cell changes during pregnancy in multiple sclerosis. This table comes from immunoSEQ multiplex PCR, and its TCRdb copy is limited to in-frame clones, with some not included. The table shows under 40,000 clones, with about 92% occurring only once. The sequencing used CD4+ T cells from peripheral blood mononuclear cells, collected in the third trimester of pregnancy. The receptors originated from a female donor in good health, enrolled as a control in a pregnancy study.

This clone was seen only a few times. The chain couples TRBV5-4 to TRBJ1-2; 7 bases line up with TRBD1. The CDR3 extends over 14 amino acids. Per germline, CDR1 SGHNT and CDR2 YYREEE (reference sequence). V lost 4 bases and J lost 2; bases outside the gene matches: 5. CDR3 DNA: TGTGCCAGCAGCCCAATGACAGGGAACTATGGCTACACCTTC. Encoded protein: CASSPMTGNYGYTF.

CDR3 in amino acids: CASSKGQKDTQYF. CDR3 DNA: TGTGCCAGCAGTAAGGGACAGAAGGATACGCAGTATTTT. The V and J genes are TRBV7-6 and TRBJ2-3, with 7 bases identical to TRBD1. The germline V gene has CDR1 SGHVS and CDR2 FNYEAQ. Trimming took 6 bases from V and 6 from J; bases not matched to a gene: 6. This CDR3 contains 13 residues.

In nucleotides, the CDR3 is TGTGCCAGCAGTGAAAAGGGCAGGGGGAGCAATCAGCCCCAGCATTTT. Translating gives CASSEKGRGSNQPQHF. This chain links TRBV2 with TRBJ1-5; 7 nucleotides match TRBD1. CDR3 length: 16 residues. The V gene end was trimmed by 2 bases and the J gene end by 1 base; junction bases not matched to a gene: 5. From germline, CDR1 is SNHLY and CDR2 FYNNEI. The complete variable domain, with remaining parts taken from reference TRBV2 and TRBJ1-5, reads EPEVTQTPSHQVTQMGQEVILRCVPISNHLYFYWYRQILGQKVEFLVSFYNNEISEKSEIFDDQFSVERPDGSNFTLKIRSTKLEDSAMYFCASSEKGRGSNQPQHFGDGTRLSIL.

The J gene is TRBJ2-5, the V gene TRBV5-1; D call uncertain. V lost 5 bases and J lost 9, with 11 bases in between. The CDR3 runs to 11 residues. Germline V gives CDR1 SGHRS, CDR2 YFSETQ. CDR3 nucleotides: TGCGCCAGCAGAGACCTGGGCCCCCAGTACTTC. This sequence encodes CASRDLGPQYF.

Concerning this clone: The sample has other DNA sequences that encode this CDR3 too. This chain links TRBV6-6 with TRBJ2-5; D is possibly TRBD2 (5 bases). The CDR3 is 13 amino acids. Germline V gene lookup returns CDR1 MNHNY and CDR2 SVGAGI (reference sequence). With 5 bases removed from V and 1 base from J, the gap between germline ends came to 8 bases. The CDR3 spells CASSRGSQETQYF. As DNA, the CDR3 is TGTGCCAGCAGTCGGGGTAGCCAAGAGACCCAGTACTTC.

This chain uses TRBV25-1 with TRBJ1-2, with D perhaps TRBD1 (6 bases). The CDR3 runs 16 residues. Germline V CDR1 and CDR2: MGHDK, SYGVNS. V lost 5 bases, J lost 4 bases, and 20 bases lay in between. The CDR3 DNA sequence: TGTGCCAGCAGTTTCCACACAGGGAAGGGACCCTATGGCTACACCTTC. It codes for CASSFHTGKGPYGYTF.

The chain links TRBV25-1 to TRBJ1-1, with 9 bases aligning to TRBD1. CDR3 length: 12 amino acids. Germline V gene data show CDR1 as MGHDK and CDR2 as SYGVNS. V shed 8 bases and J 5 bases; nucleotides not matched to a gene: 3. CDR3 sequence (DNA): TGTGCCAGCGGGGACAGGGAGACTGAAGCTTTCTTT. Translation: CASGDRETEAFF.

The chain is built from TRBV7-2 and TRBJ1-3; D might be TRBD1 (6 bases). The ends were cut back, 6 bases at V and 7 bases at J, with 16 bases in the middle. The CDR3 consists of 14 residues. The germline gives CDR1 SGHTA, CDR2 FQGNSA. The CDR3 DNA follows: TGTGCCAGCAGTTACCGTTCCCAGGGGAACACCATATATTTT. It encodes CASSYRSQGNTIYF.

The V gene is TRBV18, the J gene TRBJ1-3, with D hard to call. CDR1 KGHSH and CDR2 LQKENI come from the germline V gene. The CDR3 covers 14 residues. Trimming removed 4 bases at V and 4 bases at J, with 11 bases between. This CDR3 is CASSHISGGNTIYF. The CDR3 DNA is TGTGCCAGCTCACATATATCGGGAGGAAACACCATATATTTT.

This chain joins TRBV6-5 and TRBJ1-1, with TRBD1 matching 11 bases. CDR3 length: 15 residues. With 4 bases clipped from V and 8 bases from J, the junction kept 9 bases outside the gene matches. Looked up from germline, CDR1 is MNHEY and CDR2 is SVGAGI. The CDR3 DNA reads as TGTGCCAGCAGTTCCTCCGGGACAGGGGGAGAAGAAGCTTTCTTT. Residues: CASSSSGTGGEEAFF.

V usage is TRBV6-6 and J usage is TRBJ1-2; D possibly corresponds to TRBD1 (5 bases). V lost 10 bases, J lost 6 bases, and 24 bases lay in between. This CDR3 spans 15 amino acids. Germline CDR1 is MNHNY and CDR2 is SVGAGI (reference sequence). Here the CDR3 DNA reads TGTGCCACCATGGACATGGGGCGTCGTTTGAATGGCTACACCTTC. This translates into CATMDMGRRLNGYTF.

This chain connects TRBV5-1 to TRBJ2-5; 12 bases map to TRBD1. The length of the CDR3 is 16 residues. In germline, CDR1 is SGHRS, CDR2 YFSETQ. With V trimmed by 2 bases and J by 1 base, 3 bases remained unmatched. This CDR3 reads CASSFRDRGPQETQYF. CDR3 DNA: TGCGCCAGCAGCTTCCGGGACAGGGGGCCCCAAGAGACCCAGTACTTC.

The gene calls are TRBV30 and TRBJ1-6, with 9 bases aligning to TRBD1. Trimming cost V 1 base and J 7 bases; bases outside gene matches: 20. The germline gives CDR1 GTSNPN, CDR2 SVGIG (reference sequence). This CDR3 contains 20 residues. Here the CDR3 reads CAWSAGRTGAQSGRNSPLHF. DNA of the CDR3: TGTGCCTGGAGTGCCGGCCGGACAGGGGCGCAATCGGGGCGCAATTCACCCCTCCACTTT.

The rearrangement joins TRBV7-2 to TRBJ2-2; 11 bases are shared with TRBD2. Germline CDR1 is SGHTA and CDR2 is FQGNSA. Trimming took 5 bases from V and 8 from J; bases not matched to a gene: 10. The CDR3 contains 16 residues. CDR3 coding DNA: TGTGCCAGCAGCCGGATAGCGGGGGGGGGAAGAGGGGAGCTGTTTTTT. Protein product: CASSRIAGGGRGELFF.

V and J are TRBV7-3 and TRBJ1-6; no definite D call. The ends were cut back, 5 bases at V and 12 bases at J, with 17 bases in the middle. The germline gives CDR1 SGHTA, CDR2 FQGTGA. The CDR3 spans 14 residues. The CDR3 loop reads CASSPGSSRQPLHF. CDR3 DNA sequence: TGTGCCAGCAGCCCAGGCTCCTCACGCCAACCCCTCCACTTT.

The chain recombines TRBV27 with TRBJ1-4; D perhaps matches TRBD1 (6 bases). Deletions cut 2 bases from V and 2 bases from J, with 9 bases between. The CDR3 length is 15 residues. The germline V gene has CDR1 MNHEY and CDR2 SMNVEV (reference sequence). CDR3 DNA sequence: TGTGCCAGCAGTTTAAGGGGGGGGACTAATGAAAAACTGTTTTTT. Its translation: CASSLRGGTNEKLFF.

This clone was observed a single time. The chain carries TRBV6-1 and TRBJ1-2; D possibly corresponds to TRBD1 (6 bases). CDR3 length: 13 residues. Per the germline V gene, CDR1 is MNHNS and CDR2 is SASEGT. V was shortened by 7 bases and J by 5 bases, with 14 bases between the two germline ends. The CDR3 loop is CASILDSEYGYTF. DNA for the CDR3: TGTGCCAGCATCTTGGACAGCGAGTATGGCTACACCTTC.